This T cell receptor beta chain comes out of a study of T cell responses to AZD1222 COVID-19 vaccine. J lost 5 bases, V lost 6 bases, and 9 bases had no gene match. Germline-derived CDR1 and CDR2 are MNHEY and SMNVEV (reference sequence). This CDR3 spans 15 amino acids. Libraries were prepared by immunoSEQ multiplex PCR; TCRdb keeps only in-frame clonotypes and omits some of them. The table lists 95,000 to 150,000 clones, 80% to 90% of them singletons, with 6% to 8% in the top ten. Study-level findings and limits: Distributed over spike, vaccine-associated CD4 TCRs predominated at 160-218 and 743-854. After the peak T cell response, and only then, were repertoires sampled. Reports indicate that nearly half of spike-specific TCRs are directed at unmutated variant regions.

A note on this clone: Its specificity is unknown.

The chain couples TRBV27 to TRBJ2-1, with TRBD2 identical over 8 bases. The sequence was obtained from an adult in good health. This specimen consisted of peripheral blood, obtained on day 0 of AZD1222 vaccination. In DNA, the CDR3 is TGTGCCAGCAGGCCCGGAAGCGGGGGCCACAATGAGCAGTTCTTC. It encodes CASRPGSGGHNEQFF.